The 14 T cell receptor beta chains listed next were all sequenced from one sample in a study of blood T cell repertoires in COVID-19. Method: immunoSEQ multiplex PCR; TCRdb's copy keeps in-frame clones and lacks some. This table has more than 250,000 clones, around 88% appearing once. Sequencing was done on a sample of peripheral blood. These receptors all come from a woman aged 25 to 39 who had recovered from COVID-19.

The rearrangement uses TRBV19 and TRBJ1-5; 7 bases align to TRBD1. V shed 6 bases, J shed 0 bases, and the junction held 5 bases outside the gene matches. Germline V gene lookup returns CDR1 LNHDA and CDR2 SQIVND (reference sequence). The CDR3 loop spans 15 amino acids. The CDR3 DNA reads TGTGCCAGTAGGACAGGGTTCGGTAGCAATCAGCCCCAGCATTTT. Its translation: CASRTGFGSNQPQHF.

This chain joins TRBV6-5 and TRBJ1-3; 8 nucleotides align to TRBD1. CDR3 size: 15 residues. After removal of 6 bases from V and 4 bases from J, the junction contained 8 bases not matched to a gene. Germline V gene sequence: CDR1 MNHEY, CDR2 SVGAGI. The CDR3 loop reads CASSPTGEGGNTIYF. The CDR3 nucleotides are TGTGCCAGCAGCCCGACAGGGGAAGGGGGAAACACCATATATTTT.

The CDR3 nucleotides read TGTGCCAGCAGTTTATCGTCGGGGGGGGCCCGTGAGCAGTTCTTC. Translation gives CASSLSSGGAREQFF. The gene calls are TRBV27 and TRBJ2-1, with 8 bases aligning to TRBD2. Germline assignment: CDR1 MNHEY and CDR2 SMNVEV (reference sequence). The V segment lost 0 bases and the J segment 9 bases; nucleotides outside the gene matches: 7. The CDR3 length is 15 residues.

The chain joins TRBV6-6 to TRBJ2-5, with 14 bases lining up with TRBD2. The CDR3 covers 16 residues. Per the germline V gene, CDR1 is MNHNY and CDR2 is SVGAGI (reference sequence). Trimming took 6 bases from V and 5 from J; bases not matched to a gene: 8. The CDR3 sequence: CASRRGLAGVKETQYF. As DNA, the CDR3 is TGTGCCAGCAGAAGGGGACTAGCGGGGGTGAAGGAGACCCAGTACTTC.

The table lists this clone with a count of one. The chain employs TRBV4-1 and TRBJ2-7; no definite D call. Trimming stripped 1 base from V and 3 bases from J, with 7 bases between. The CDR3 runs to 13 residues. Germline CDR1 is MGHRA and CDR2 is YSYEKL. CDR3 bases: TGCGCCAGCAGCCAAGTAGCAGACTACGAGCAGTACTTC. Its translation is CASSQVADYEQYF.

The chain employs TRBV28 and TRBJ1-1; TRBD1 agrees at 8 bases. The CDR3 is 15 amino acids. Germline loops: CDR1 MDHEN, CDR2 SYDVKM. The ends lost 6 bases at V and 1 base at J; junction bases unmatched: 7. The CDR3 sequence: CASRTRTGPNTEAFF. The CDR3 nucleotides are TGTGCCAGCAGAACCAGGACAGGGCCGAACACTGAAGCTTTCTTT.

The chain is built from TRBV3-1 (or the pseudogene TRBV3-2) and TRBJ2-7; D gene ambiguous. This CDR3 has 13 amino acids. The V end lost 0 bases, the J end lost 2 bases, and 5 bases lay between the germline ends. CDR1 and CDR2 (germline): LGHDT, YNNKEL (reference sequence). The chain's CDR3 is CASSQDRTYEQYF. In DNA, the CDR3 is TGTGCCAGCAGCCAAGATAGAACCTACGAGCAGTACTTC.

The chain carries TRBV7-2 and TRBJ2-7, with D hard to call. CDR3 length: 15 residues. CDR1 and CDR2 from the germline V gene are SGHTA and FQGNSA. V was shortened by 1 base and J by 0 bases, with 10 bases between the two germline ends. As DNA, the CDR3 is TGTGCCAGCAGCTTAGTGGGTGGAGCCTCCTACGAGCAGTACTTC. Translated: CASSLVGGASYEQYF.

The chain combines TRBV5-1 with TRBJ1-4; D uncertain. CDR3 size: 13 residues. Looked up from germline, CDR1 is SGHRS and CDR2 is YFSETQ. V shed 4 bases and J shed 3 bases, with 7 bases lying between them. CDR3 sequence (DNA): TGCGCCAGCAGCGTGGACTCTAATGAAAAACTGTTTTTT. Translated, it gives CASSVDSNEKLFF. Variable domain in full (rest from reference TRBV5-1 and TRBJ1-4): KAGVTQTPRYLIKTRGQQVTLSCSPISGHRSVSWYQQTPGQGLQFLFEYFSETQRNKGNFPGRFSGRQFSNSRSEMNVSTLELGDSALYLCASSVDSNEKLFFGSGTQLSVL.

The V and J genes are TRBV7-6 and TRBJ2-2; 11 bases fit TRBD2. The junction had 8 bases not matched to a gene; V was cut back by 0 bases and J by 2 bases. The CDR3 loop spans 19 amino acids. Per germline, CDR1 SGHVS and CDR2 FNYEAQ. CDR3 in DNA: TGTGCCAGCAGCTTAGCGCTAAGACTAGCGGGAAGAAACACCGGGGAGCTGTTTTTT. Amino acid sequence: CASSLALRLAGRNTGELFF.

J is TRBJ2-7 and V is TRBV6-6; 7 positions agree with TRBD2. Trimming cost V 6 bases and J 1 base; bases outside gene matches: 6. Germline V gene data show CDR1 as MNHNY and CDR2 as SVGAGI (reference sequence). The CDR3 is 14 residues long. The CDR3 DNA reads as TGTGCCAGCAGCCCCTGGGAGGGATCCTACGAGCAGTACTTC. It specifies CASSPWEGSYEQYF.

The chain employs TRBV5-6 and TRBJ1-6; TRBD1 might be the D (5 bases). The V end was cut by 0 bases, the J end by 5 bases, with 9 bases between. The CDR3 spans 15 residues. Looked up from germline, CDR1 is SGHDT and CDR2 is YYEEEE. CDR3 amino acids: CASSLGVRDNSPLHF. CDR3 nucleotides: TGTGCCAGCAGCTTGGGGGTCAGGGATAATTCACCCCTCCACTTT.

The J gene is TRBJ2-6, the V gene TRBV6-1, with D possibly being TRBD2 (6 bases). Germline V lookup: CDR1 MNHNS, CDR2 SASEGT. This CDR3 comprises 17 residues. V was cut by 2 bases and J by 0 bases, with 11 bases left in between. The CDR3 sequence: CASSELEGHSGANVLTF. In DNA, the CDR3 is TGTGCCAGCAGTGAACTGGAGGGCCACTCTGGGGCCAACGTCCTGACTTTC.

The chain joins TRBV6-5 to TRBJ2-6; D call uncertain. The CDR3 runs to 13 residues. Germline CDR1 and CDR2: MNHEY and SVGAGI. With 6 bases removed from V and 2 bases from J, the gap between germline ends came to 5 bases. The CDR3 coding sequence is TGTGCCAGCAGGTCGGCTGGGGCCAACGTCCTGACTTTC. Translation: CASRSAGANVLTF.